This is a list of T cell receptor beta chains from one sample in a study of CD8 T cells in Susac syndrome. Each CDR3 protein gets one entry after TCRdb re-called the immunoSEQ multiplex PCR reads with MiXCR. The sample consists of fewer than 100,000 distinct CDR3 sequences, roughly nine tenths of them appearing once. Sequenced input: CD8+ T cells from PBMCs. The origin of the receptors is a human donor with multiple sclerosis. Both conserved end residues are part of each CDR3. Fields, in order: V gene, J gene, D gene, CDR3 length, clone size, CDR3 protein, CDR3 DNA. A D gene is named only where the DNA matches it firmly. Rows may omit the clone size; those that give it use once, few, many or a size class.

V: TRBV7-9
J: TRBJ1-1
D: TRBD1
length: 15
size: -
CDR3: CASSWGQGGNTEAFF
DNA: TGTGCCAGCAGCTGGGGACAGGGGGGGAACACTGAAGCTTTCTTT

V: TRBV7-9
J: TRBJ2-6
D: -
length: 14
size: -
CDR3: CASSPPVGANVLTF
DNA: TGTGCCAGCAGCCCCCCGGTGGGGGCCAACGTCCTGACTTTC

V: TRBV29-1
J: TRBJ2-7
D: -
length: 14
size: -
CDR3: CSVEDVAENYEQYF
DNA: TGCAGCGTTGAAGATGTGGCGGAAAACTACGAGCAGTACTTC

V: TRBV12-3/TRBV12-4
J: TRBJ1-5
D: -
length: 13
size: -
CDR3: CASSWGVGQPQHF
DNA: TGTGCCAGCAGTTGGGGGGTGGGTCAGCCCCAGCATTTT

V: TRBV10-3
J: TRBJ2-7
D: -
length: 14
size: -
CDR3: CAISESTGSYEQYF
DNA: TGTGCCATCAGTGAGTCGACGGGTTCCTACGAGCAGTACTTC

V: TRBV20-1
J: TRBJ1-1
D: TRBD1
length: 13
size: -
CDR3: CSASTGANTEAFF
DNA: TGCAGTGCTTCGACAGGGGCGAACACTGAAGCTTTCTTT

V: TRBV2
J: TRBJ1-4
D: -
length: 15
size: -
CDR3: CASREGGATNEKLFF
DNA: TGTGCCAGCAGGGAAGGAGGGGCGACTAATGAAAAACTGTTTTTT

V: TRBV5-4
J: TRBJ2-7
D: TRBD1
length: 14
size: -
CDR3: CASSPRDRSYEQYF
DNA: TGTGCCAGCAGCCCCCGGGACAGGTCCTACGAGCAGTACTTC

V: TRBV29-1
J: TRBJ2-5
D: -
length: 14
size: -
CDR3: CSVEDVAEQETQYF
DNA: TGCAGCGTTGAAGACGTGGCGGAACAAGAGACCCAGTACTTC

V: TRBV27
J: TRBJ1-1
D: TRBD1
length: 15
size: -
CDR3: CASSLSTGGNTEAFF
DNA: TGTGCCAGCAGTTTAAGTACAGGGGGGAACACTGAAGCTTTCTTT

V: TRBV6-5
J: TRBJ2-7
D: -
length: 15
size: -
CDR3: CASSPARGSSYEQYF
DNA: TGTGCCAGCAGCCCGGCCCGGGGCAGCTCCTACGAGCAGTACTTC

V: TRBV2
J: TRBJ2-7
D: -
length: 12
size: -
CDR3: CASSEGGREQYF
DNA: TGTGCCAGCAGTGAAGGGGGGCGCGAGCAGTACTTC

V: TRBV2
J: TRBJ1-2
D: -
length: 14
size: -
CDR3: CASSELDQLPGYTF
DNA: TGTGCCAGCAGTGAACTGGACCAACTTCCTGGCTACACCTTC

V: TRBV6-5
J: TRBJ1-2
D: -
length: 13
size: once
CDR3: CASSFSSHYGYTF
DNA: TGTGCCAGCAGTTTCTCGTCTCACTATGGCTACACCTTC

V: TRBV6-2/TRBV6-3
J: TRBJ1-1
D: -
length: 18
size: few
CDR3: CASSYSIMGEAMNTEAFF
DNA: TGTGCCAGCAGTTACTCGATTATGGGCGAGGCCATGAACACTGAAGCTTTCTTT

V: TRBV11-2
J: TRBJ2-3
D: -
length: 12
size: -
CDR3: CASSSLKDTQYF
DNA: TGTGCCAGCAGCTCCTTAAAGGATACGCAGTATTTT

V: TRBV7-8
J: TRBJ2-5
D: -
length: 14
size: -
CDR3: CASKVRGPQETQYF
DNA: TGTGCCAGCAAGGTGCGGGGGCCGCAAGAGACCCAGTACTTC

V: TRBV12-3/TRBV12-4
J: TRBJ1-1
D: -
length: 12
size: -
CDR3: CASRDGNTEAFF
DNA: TGTGCCAGCAGGGACGGGAACACTGAAGCTTTCTTT

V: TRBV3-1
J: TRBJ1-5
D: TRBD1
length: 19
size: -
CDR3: CASSQVPLTGDQEDQPQHF
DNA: TGTGCCAGCAGCCAAGTCCCTTTAACAGGGGACCAAGAAGATCAGCCCCAGCATTTT

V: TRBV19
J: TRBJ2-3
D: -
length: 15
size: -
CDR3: CASSIKGSSTDTQYF
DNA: TGTGCCAGTAGTATAAAAGGGTCTAGCACAGATACGCAGTATTTT

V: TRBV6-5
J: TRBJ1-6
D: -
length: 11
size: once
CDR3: CASRSDSPLHF
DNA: TGTGCCAGCAGAAGTGATTCACCCCTCCACTTT

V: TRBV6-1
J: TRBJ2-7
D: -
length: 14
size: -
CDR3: CASRDLDGYYEQYF
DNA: TGTGCCAGCAGAGATTTGGACGGATACTACGAGCAGTACTTC

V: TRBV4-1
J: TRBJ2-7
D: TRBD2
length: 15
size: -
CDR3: CASSQGGLGSYEQYF
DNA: TGCGCCAGCAGCCAAGGGGGACTAGGCTCCTACGAGCAGTACTTC

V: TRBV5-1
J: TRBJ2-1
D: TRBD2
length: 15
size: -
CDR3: CASSLGVAGVDEQFF
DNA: TGCGCCAGCAGCTTGGGAGTAGCGGGAGTGGATGAGCAGTTCTTC

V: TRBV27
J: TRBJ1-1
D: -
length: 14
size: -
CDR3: CASSFGELNTEAFF
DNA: TGTGCCAGCAGTTTTGGGGAACTGAACACTGAAGCTTTCTTT

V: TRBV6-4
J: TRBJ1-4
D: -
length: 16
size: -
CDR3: CASTPPTVTTNEKLFF
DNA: TGTGCCAGCACCCCGCCAACCGTTACAACTAATGAAAAACTGTTTTTT

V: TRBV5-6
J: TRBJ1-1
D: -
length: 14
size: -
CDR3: CASSFWGGNTEAFF
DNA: TGTGCCAGCAGCTTCTGGGGGGGCAACACTGAAGCTTTCTTT

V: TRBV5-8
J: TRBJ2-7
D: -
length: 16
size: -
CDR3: CASSLYYVQGEWEQYF
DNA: TGTGCCAGCAGCTTGTATTATGTTCAGGGTGAATGGGAGCAGTACTTC

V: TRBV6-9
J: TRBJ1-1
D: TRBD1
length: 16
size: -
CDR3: CASSYDGQGADTEAFF
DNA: TGTGCCAGCAGTTATGACGGACAGGGGGCTGACACTGAAGCTTTCTTT

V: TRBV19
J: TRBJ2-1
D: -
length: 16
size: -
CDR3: CASSIGGRSPGDEQFF
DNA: TGTGCCAGTAGTATTGGGGGGAGGTCCCCAGGGGATGAGCAGTTCTTC

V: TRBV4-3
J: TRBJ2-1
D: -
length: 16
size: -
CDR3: CASSQFLGGAADEQFF
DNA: TGCGCCAGCAGCCAATTTCTTGGGGGAGCCGCTGATGAGCAGTTCTTC

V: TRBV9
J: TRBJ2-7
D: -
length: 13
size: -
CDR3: CASSPRGLYEQYF
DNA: TGTGCCAGCAGCCCCCGTGGACTTTACGAGCAGTACTTC

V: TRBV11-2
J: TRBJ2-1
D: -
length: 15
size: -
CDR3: CASSLGGGPYNEQFF
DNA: TGTGCCAGCAGCTTAGGGGGTGGCCCCTACAATGAGCAGTTCTTC

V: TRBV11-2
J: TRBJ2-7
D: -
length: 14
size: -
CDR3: CASSLDPRSYEQYF
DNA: TGTGCCAGCAGCTTGGACCCGAGGTCCTACGAGCAGTACTTC

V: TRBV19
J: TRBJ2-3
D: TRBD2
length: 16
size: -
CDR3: CASSNRLAEGTDTQYF
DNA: TGTGCCAGTAGTAACCGACTAGCCGAGGGCACAGATACGCAGTATTTT

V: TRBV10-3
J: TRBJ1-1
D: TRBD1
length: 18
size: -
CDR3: CAISDPRQGRVRETEAFF
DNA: TGTGCCATCAGTGACCCTCGACAGGGGCGGGTAAGGGAAACTGAAGCTTTCTTT

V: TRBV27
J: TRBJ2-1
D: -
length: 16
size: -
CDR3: CASSLSAPSPYNEQFF
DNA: TGTGCCAGCAGTTTATCCGCGCCTTCTCCCTACAATGAGCAGTTCTTC

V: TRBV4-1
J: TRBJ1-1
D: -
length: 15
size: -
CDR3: CASSPLNTGPTEAFF
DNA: TGCGCCAGCAGCCCCCTAAATACAGGACCCACTGAAGCTTTCTTT

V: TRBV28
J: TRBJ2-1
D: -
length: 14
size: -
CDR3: CASGDGGSYNEQFF
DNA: TGTGCCAGTGGGGACGGGGGCTCCTACAATGAGCAGTTCTTC

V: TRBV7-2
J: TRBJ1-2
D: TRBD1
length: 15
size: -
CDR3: CASSPQTGAPYGYTF
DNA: TGTGCCAGCAGCCCTCAGACAGGGGCCCCGTATGGCTACACCTTC

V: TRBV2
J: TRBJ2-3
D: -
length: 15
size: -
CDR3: CASSEGASRLDTQYF
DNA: TGTGCCAGCAGTGAAGGGGCTAGCCGATTGGATACGCAGTATTTT

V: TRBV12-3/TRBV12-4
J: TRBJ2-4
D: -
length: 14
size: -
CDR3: CASGLLEGLVIQYF
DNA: TGTGCCAGCGGCCTCCTCGAGGGTTTGGTCATTCAGTACTTC

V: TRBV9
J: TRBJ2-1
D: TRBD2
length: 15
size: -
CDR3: CASSSRLAVLNEQFF
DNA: TGTGCCAGCAGCTCCAGACTAGCGGTCTTGAATGAGCAGTTCTTC

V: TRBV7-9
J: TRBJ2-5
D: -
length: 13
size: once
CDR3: CASSPSGAETQYF
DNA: TGTGCCAGCAGCCCCTCCGGGGCGGAGACCCAGTACTTC

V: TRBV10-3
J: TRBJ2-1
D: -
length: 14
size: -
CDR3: CAISEPASLGEQFF
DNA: TGTGCCATCAGTGAGCCGGCTTCTTTAGGGGAGCAGTTCTTC

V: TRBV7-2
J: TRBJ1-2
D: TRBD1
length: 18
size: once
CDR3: CASSPELGDPDRGLLDTF
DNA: TGTGCCAGCAGCCCCGAACTTGGGGACCCGGACAGGGGACTCTTAGACACCTTC

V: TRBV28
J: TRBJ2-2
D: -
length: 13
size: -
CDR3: CASSPDNTGELFF
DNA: TGTGCCAGCAGTCCGGACAACACCGGGGAGCTGTTTTTT

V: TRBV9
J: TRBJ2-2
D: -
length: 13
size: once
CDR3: CASSVLGAGELFF
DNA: TGTGCCAGCAGCGTGTTGGGGGCCGGGGAGCTGTTTTTT

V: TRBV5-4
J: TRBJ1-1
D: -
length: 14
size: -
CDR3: CASELGGLNTEAFF
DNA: TGTGCCAGCGAGCTCGGCGGACTGAACACTGAAGCTTTCTTT